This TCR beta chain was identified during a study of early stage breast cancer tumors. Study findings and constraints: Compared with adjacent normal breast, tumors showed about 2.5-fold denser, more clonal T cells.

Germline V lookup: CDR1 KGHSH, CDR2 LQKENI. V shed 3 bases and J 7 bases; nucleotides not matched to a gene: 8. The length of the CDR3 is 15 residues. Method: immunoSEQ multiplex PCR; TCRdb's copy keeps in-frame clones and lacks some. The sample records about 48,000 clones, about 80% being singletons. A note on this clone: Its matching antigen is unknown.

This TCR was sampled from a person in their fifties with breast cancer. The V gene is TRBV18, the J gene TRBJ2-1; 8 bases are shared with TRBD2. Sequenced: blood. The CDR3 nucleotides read TGTGCCAGCTCACCCTCCTCGGGAGGGCGGAATGAGCAGTTCTTC. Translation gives CASSPSSGGRNEQFF.